This T cell receptor beta chain was documented in a study of identical twins. Trimming stripped 4 bases from V and 5 bases from J, with 21 bases between. There are 17 residues in the CDR3. Germline loops: CDR1 SGHTA, CDR2 FQGTGA. A single record per CDR3 protein comes from TCRdb applying MiXCR to the 5' RACE reads. The sample contains about 890,000 distinct CDR3 sequences, 10% to 15% of which appear only once. These data also formed part of another study, on yellow fever vaccine responses in identical twins.

The chain links TRBV7-3 to TRBJ2-1; D may be TRBD2 (5 bases). The sequence was obtained from a woman under 30 in good health. The material sequenced was PBMCs. CDR3 nucleotides: TGTGCCAGCAGCTCCCCGGGTTGGGAGTCACGGGACAATGAGCAGTTCTTC. Protein: CASSSPGWESRDNEQFF.